These T cell receptor beta chains were read from a single sample in a study of preoperative IRX-2 immunotherapy in early breast cancer. Method: immunoSEQ multiplex PCR; TCRdb's copy keeps in-frame clones and lacks some. The table lists about 23,000 clones, 85% to 95% of them singletons. The sequencing here drew on tumor tissue, taken after IRX-2 immunotherapy. All receptors come from a human donor with breast cancer. Both conserved end residues are trimmed from each CDR3.

TRBJ2-3 | TRBV19 | ASSRASGSSADTQY
TRBJ2-3 | TRBV5-4 | ASSLRGGPDTQY
TRBJ2-3 | TRBV9 | ASSVAQGNTDTQY
TRBJ1-6 | TRBV14 | ASSQVMDPRSPLH
TRBJ1-4 | TRBV6-1 | ASSADRSTNEKLF
TRBJ1-6 | TRBV7-9 | ASTFEGGVNSPLH
TRBJ2-2 | TRBV4-1 | ASSQGGLAGGPSTGELF
TRBJ2-3 | TRBV9 | ASSARGSRSTSTDTQY
TRBJ2-1 | TRBV5-6 | ASSLVGGTGWPSEQF
TRBJ1-5 | TRBV5-1 | ASSWDQPQH
TRBJ2-1 | TRBV6-5 | ASSLAGPNNEQF
TRBJ2-7 | TRBV7-9 | ASSSSGGVDSYEQY
TRBJ2-7 | TRBV19 | ASSPLGGTGPEQY
TRBJ1-5 | TRBV18 | ASSPEGVGNQPQH
TRBJ1-4 | TRBV28 | ASSLEGGQVNEKLF
TRBJ2-4 | TRBV7-9 | ASSFLLNIQY
TRBJ1-4 | TRBV19 | ATRGDYYEKLF
TRBJ1-5 | TRBV27 | ASSRRDTSWPQH
TRBJ2-1 | TRBV7-6 | ASSLGTTGADWNEQF
TRBJ2-1 | TRBV5-1 | ASSLQGEYNEQF
TRBJ2-1 | TRBV30 | AWETGSGTRNNEQF
TRBJ2-6 | TRBV11-2 | ATRVWANVLT
TRBJ1-1 | TRBV7-8 | ASSLWRTEAF
TRBJ2-5 | TRBV30 | AWSARWNRAGTRETQY
TRBJ1-2 | TRBV5-4 | ASSLGAGAVYGYT
TRBJ2-1 | TRBV5-4 | ASSPALGGGNEQF
TRBJ2-3 | TRBV9 | ASSPRGGASTDTQY
TRBJ2-2 | TRBV5-1 | ASSLEIGYLTGELF
TRBJ2-5 | TRBV7-2 | ASSLSRDIWYQETQY
TRBJ1-2 | TRBV7-9 | ASSLRSGGGTNYGYT
TRBJ1-5 | TRBV6-1 | ASILQGDNQPQH
TRBJ2-3 | TRBV6-4 | ASSGGAEDTQY
TRBJ2-4 | TRBV7-9 | ASSLGESGNIQY
TRBJ2-1 | TRBV7-2 | ASSSAGGGFNEQF
TRBJ1-2 | TRBV11-1 | ASSQRQGEDGYT
TRBJ1-5 | TRBV28 | ASTPDGGSNQPQH
TRBJ2-5 | TRBV6-1 | ASSVEAGETQY
TRBJ1-3 | TRBV10-2 | ASNDSGGNTIY
TRBJ1-5 | TRBV7-4 | ASSHRDREEVWGNQPQH
TRBJ1-2 | TRBV19 | ASSTKSGTGLANYGYT
TRBJ1-2 | TRBV21-1 | ASPPGPRGYT
TRBJ2-7 | TRBV7-8 | ASSLAGSSYEQY
TRBJ1-1 | TRBV6-6 | ATQGPRGGWPEAF
TRBJ2-7 | TRBV7-8 | ASRTRTGGYEQY
TRBJ1-1 | TRBV21-1 | ASSKALYSAGPDTEAF